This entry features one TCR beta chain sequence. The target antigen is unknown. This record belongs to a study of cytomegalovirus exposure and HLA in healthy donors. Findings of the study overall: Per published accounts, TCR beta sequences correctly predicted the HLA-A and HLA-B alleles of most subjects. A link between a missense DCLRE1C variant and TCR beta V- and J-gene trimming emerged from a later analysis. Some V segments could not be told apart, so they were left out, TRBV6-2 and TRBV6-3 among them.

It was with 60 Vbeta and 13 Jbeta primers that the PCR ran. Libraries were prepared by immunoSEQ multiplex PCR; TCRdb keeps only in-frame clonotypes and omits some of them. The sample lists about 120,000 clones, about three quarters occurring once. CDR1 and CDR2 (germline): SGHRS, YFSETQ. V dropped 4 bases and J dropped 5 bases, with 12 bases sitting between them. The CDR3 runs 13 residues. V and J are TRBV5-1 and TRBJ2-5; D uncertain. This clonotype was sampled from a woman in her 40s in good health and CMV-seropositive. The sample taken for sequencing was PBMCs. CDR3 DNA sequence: TGCGCCAGCAGCCCGCCGGGTTGGGAGACCCAGTACTTC. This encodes CASSPPGWETQYF.